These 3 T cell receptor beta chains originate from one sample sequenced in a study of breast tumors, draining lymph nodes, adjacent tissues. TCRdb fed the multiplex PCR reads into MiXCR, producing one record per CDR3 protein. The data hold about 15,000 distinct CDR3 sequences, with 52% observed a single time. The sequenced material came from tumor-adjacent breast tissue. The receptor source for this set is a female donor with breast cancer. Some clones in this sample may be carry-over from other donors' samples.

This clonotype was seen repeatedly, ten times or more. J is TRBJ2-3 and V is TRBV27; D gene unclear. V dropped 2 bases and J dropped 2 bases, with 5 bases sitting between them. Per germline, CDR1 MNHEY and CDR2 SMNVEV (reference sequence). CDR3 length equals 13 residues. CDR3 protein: CASSLSSTDTQYF. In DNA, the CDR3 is TGTGCCAGCAGTTTAAGTTCCACAGATACGCAGTATTTT.

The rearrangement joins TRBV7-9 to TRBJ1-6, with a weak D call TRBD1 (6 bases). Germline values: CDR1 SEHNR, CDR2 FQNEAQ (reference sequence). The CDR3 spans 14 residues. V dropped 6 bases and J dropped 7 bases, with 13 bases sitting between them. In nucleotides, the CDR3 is TGTGCCAGCAGTGGAGAAGGGGGGAATTCACCCCTCCACTTT. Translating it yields CASSGEGGNSPLHF. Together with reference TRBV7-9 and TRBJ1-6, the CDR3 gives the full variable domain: DTGVSQNPRHKITKRGQNVTFRCDPISEHNRLYWYRQTLGQGPEFLTYFQNEAQLEKSRLLSDRFSAERPKGSFSTLEIQRTEQGDSAMYLCASSGEGGNSPLHFGNGTRLTVT.

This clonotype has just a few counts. Written as DNA, the CDR3 is TGTGCCAGCAGCGGTGGGACTAGCGCTCGGCAGTATTTT. Translated, it gives CASSGGTSARQYF. The chain couples TRBV9 to TRBJ2-3; 10 bases are shared with TRBD2. V trimming: 3 bases; J trimming: 11 bases; junction bases outside the gene matches: 6. Germline assignment: CDR1 SGDLS and CDR2 YYNGEE. The CDR3 extends over 13 amino acids.